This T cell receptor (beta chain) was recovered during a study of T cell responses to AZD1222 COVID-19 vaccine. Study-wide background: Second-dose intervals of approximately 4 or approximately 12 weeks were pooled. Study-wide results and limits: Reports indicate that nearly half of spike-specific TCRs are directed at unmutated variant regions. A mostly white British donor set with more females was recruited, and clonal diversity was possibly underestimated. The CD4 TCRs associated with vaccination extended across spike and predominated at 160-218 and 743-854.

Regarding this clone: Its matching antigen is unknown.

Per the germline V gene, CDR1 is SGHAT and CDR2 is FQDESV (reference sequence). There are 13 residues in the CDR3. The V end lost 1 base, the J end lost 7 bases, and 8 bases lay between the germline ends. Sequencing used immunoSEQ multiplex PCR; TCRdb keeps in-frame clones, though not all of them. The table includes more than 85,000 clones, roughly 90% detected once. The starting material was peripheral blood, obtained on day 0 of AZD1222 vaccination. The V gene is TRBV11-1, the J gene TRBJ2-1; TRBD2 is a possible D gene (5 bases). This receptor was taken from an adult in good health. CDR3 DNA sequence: TGTGCCAGCAGCTTAGGAGGGAAAAATGAGCAGTTCTTC. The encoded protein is CASSLGGKNEQFF.